This T cell receptor beta chain was captured by sequencing in a study of T cells in Graves' hyperthyroidism and ophthalmopathy. About the study: Staff took peripheral blood when the initial diagnosis was made, before any treatment began.

RNA transcripts gave rise to amplified TCR beta CDR3 regions. In the first-round RT-PCR of the TCR CDR3, the HTBI primer set was used. TCRdb independently ran MiXCR on the multiplex PCR reads; one entry per CDR3 protein. The table has about 350,000 distinct CDR3 sequences, 18% seen once; the top ten hold about a sixth. The CDR3 covers 17 residues. J gave up 2 bases and V 1 base, and 6 bases lay outside the gene matches. The germline V gene has CDR1 MNHEY and CDR2 SVGAGI. Orbital computed tomography, thyroid ultrasound, serum thyroxine and TRAb, and clinical symptoms together informed the diagnoses. The sample holds many counts of this clonotype.

The V call is TRBV6-5, the J call TRBJ1-3; TRBD1 agrees at 9 bases. This clonotype originated in a woman aged 35 to 49 with Graves' ophthalmopathy. Sequenced material: blood. CDR3 nucleotides: TGTGCCAGCAGTTACTTGACCGGGACAGGGCCTGGAAACACCATATATTTT. Translating gives CASSYLTGTGPGNTIYF.